This T cell receptor (beta chain) was profiled in a study of human T cells and chemical hapten exposure. Original analysis: A per-sample median of about 96,000 TCRs was observed, with counts ranging from about 23,224 to 690,600. TCRdb fed the RACE reads into MiXCR, producing one record per CDR3 protein. TCRdb assigned the V and J calls; the authors' analysis was not used. This sample has more than 65,000 distinct CDR3 sequences, with more than 30% found just once. Germline V lookup: CDR1 MNHNS, CDR2 SASEGT. V lost 7 bases and J 7 bases, leaving 22 bases between the germline ends. CDR3 size: 15 residues. This clonotype was seen a handful of times. Time point here: patch test 1, 2 weeks after DPC sensitization. Treatment described: therapeutic diphenylcyclopropenone sensitization with weekly scalp DPC. Blood collection happened ahead of applying each patch test.

The TCR sequence derives from a man aged 35 to 55 with alopecia areata. Some clones in this sample may be carry-over from other donors' samples. The sequences come from whole blood, collected in connection with sensitization to the hapten diphenylcyclopropenone (DPC). This chain links TRBV6-1 with TRBJ1-2, with D possibly TRBD1 on 6 matching bases. CDR3 DNA: TGTGCCAGCACCCTCGATGCAGGGGCCCAGGGTGGCTACACCTTC. Protein: CASTLDAGAQGGYTF.